This T cell receptor (beta chain) was sequenced in a study of regulatory T cells in long-lasting Graves disease (dated by TCRdb to about 2021). Context from the whole study: Persistent Graves' disease meant more than 5 years of antithyroid drug treatment with TSH receptor autoantibodies that stayed positive. This study used TCR sequencing and RNA sequencing of peripheral blood to compare persistent Graves' disease patients against newly diagnosed Graves' disease patients. The study was conducted in China and was registered as a clinical trial. A total of about 33 samples underwent TCR sequencing, from about 13 patients with persistent Graves' disease and roughly 20 patients with newly diagnosed Graves' disease. On average, persistent Graves' disease patients in the clinical cohort had been on antithyroid drugs for about 9.3 years.

Of note for this clonotype: Its antigen has not been determined. Base qualities are missing; no much larger clone stands one base away.

The time point label of this sample denotes: persistent/refractory GD, antithyroid drugs over 5 years with positive TRAb. For both TCR sequencing and RNA sequencing, RNA was extracted from PBMCs in TRIzol. The diagnosis of Graves' disease was made according to American Thyroid Association guidelines. Patients were recruited from an endocrinology department in Xi'an, China. Each patient gave approximately 9 milliliters of peripheral blood, collected in an EDTA anticoagulant tube. Ficoll Paque Plus density gradient separation was used to isolate PBMCs, and no additional T cell sorting was done. An Agilent 2100 Bioanalyzer and agarose gel were used to check RNA quality, and a NanoDrop 2000 was used to measure RNA concentration. Broader findings and caveats from the paper: Peripheral blood alone was examined, since thyroid tissue, which constituted the primary lesion, could not be accessed. A larger number of public clonotypes was shared among persistent patients (2,741) than among newly diagnosed patients (about 990). Only the TCR beta chain was sequenced and analyzed. The authors acknowledged the small sample size as a limitation that may reduce accuracy. Persistent disease showed preferential use of TRBV28, TRBJ1-2 and TRBJ2-5, whereas newly diagnosed disease favored TRBV20-1 and TRBJ2-1. Lower TCR Shannon entropy and fewer highly expanded clones were observed in persistent Graves' disease patients than in newly diagnosed patients, which suggested clonal expansion.

Library prep was done by multiplex PCR. The run used an Illumina HiSeq 4000. TCR beta libraries were built with iRepertoire HTBI primers and Arm-PCR amplification of CDR3 regions. Before sequencing, the PCR products went through gel purification. The published analysis was carried out like this. Gene usage analysis of CDR3 amino acid clonotypes used the 55 to 80 TRBV and 14 to 15 TRBJ segments found across samples. COPE and FqMerger were used to merge filtered high-quality paired reads into contigs. BLAST was used to align contigs to IMGT TRBV, TRBD and TRBJ reference genes, with CDR3 defined following IMGT. Clonotypes above 0.1% frequency were classified as highly expanded clones. Shannon entropy served as the measure of repertoire diversity, while the Gini coefficient captured V-J evenness. A clonotype found in more than one individual was treated as public. In-frame beta chains were kept once TCRdb had trimmed the public reads at Q25 with fastp and called clones with MiXCR. A single entry per CDR3 protein holds the most common genes and DNA from its merged rows. TCRdb's processing, not the authors', yielded these V and J calls. The sample table contains 650,000 to 850,000 distinct CDR3 sequences; only one count was recorded for around 30% of them. The ten biggest clones cover around 42% of the sample.

Reading the germline V gene gives CDR1 MRHNA and CDR2 SNTAGT. The CDR3 measures 13 amino acids from cysteine to phenylalanine. The read is trimmed to its CDR3 DNA, 39 bases read in frame from base 1. Trimming removed 5 bases from V and 3 bases from J, leaving 10 bases between the germline ends. Sequenced material: peripheral blood mononuclear cells (PBMCs), taken when the disease was refractory, from a patient treated with antithyroid drugs. The clonotype originates from a female donor with Graves disease. The chain is made from TRBV6-4 and TRBJ1-1; the D gene identity is not certain. CDR3 region: CASSYDTHTEAFF. Here is the DNA: TGTGCCAGCAGTTACGATACTCACACTGAAGCTTTCTTT.